These 7 T cell receptor beta chains share one sample of origin, sequenced in a study of OX40 agonist ivuxolimab in advanced cancers. Assay used: immunoSEQ multiplex PCR; TCRdb lists only in-frame clones, some missing. The sample has 55,000 or so clones, roughly 86% seen once. The sample consisted of CD4+ or CD8+ T cells sorted from blood, taken in a trial of the OX40 agonist ivuxolimab. Every receptor here comes from an adult with an advanced solid tumor such as melanoma, head and neck, liver or kidney cancer.

The chain employs TRBV6-6 and TRBJ1-5; 8 positions agree with TRBD1. The CDR3 is 13 residues long. Trimming cost V 10 bases and J 6 bases; bases outside gene matches: 8. Per germline, CDR1 MNHNY and CDR2 SVGAGI (reference sequence). The chain's CDR3 is CAIQQGGTQPQHF. The CDR3 DNA reads as TGTGCCATCCAACAGGGGGGAACTCAGCCCCAGCATTTT.

The rearrangement joins TRBV5-1 to TRBJ2-2; 7 positions agree with TRBD1. The CDR3 spans 14 residues. Germline assignment: CDR1 SGHRS and CDR2 YFSETQ. V dropped 6 bases and J dropped 1; count of bases not matched to a gene: 3. The CDR3 region has the DNA TGCGCCAGCACCCGGACAGGGAACACCGGGGAGCTGTTTTTT. It is translated as CASTRTGNTGELFF.

This chain joins TRBV11-2 and TRBJ1-2, with 11 positions matching TRBD1. The CDR3 has 14 amino acids. Germline loops: CDR1 SGHAT, CDR2 FQNNGV. With 5 bases clipped from V and 4 bases from J, the junction kept 3 bases outside the gene matches. As DNA, the CDR3 is TGTGCCAGCAGCCCAGGACAGGGGGCCTATGGCTACACCTTC. Protein: CASSPGQGAYGYTF. Combining the CDR3 with reference TRBV11-2 and TRBJ1-2 gives the whole variable domain EAGVAQSPRYKIIEKRQSVAFWCNPISGHATLYWYQQILGQGPKLLIQFQNNGVVDDSQLPKDRFSAERLKGVDSTLKIQPAKLEDSAVYLCASSPGQGAYGYTFGSGTRLTVV.

V usage is TRBV4-1 and J usage is TRBJ1-4; 8 positions match TRBD1. This CDR3 has 15 residues. Germline V lookup: CDR1 MGHRA, CDR2 YSYEKL. V lost 3 bases, J lost 7 bases, and 7 bases stayed unmatched. CDR3 amino acids: CASSQPGQEVEKLFF. CDR3 in DNA: TGCGCCAGCAGCCAGCCGGGACAGGAGGTTGAAAAACTGTTTTTT.

This chain connects TRBV5-4 to TRBJ1-3; 9 bases fit TRBD1. The CDR3 totals 15 residues. The germline V gene has CDR1 SGHNT and CDR2 YYREEE (reference sequence). The V and J ends lost 5 bases and 0 bases, in that order; junction bases with no gene match: 3. CDR3 loop: CASSMGQGSGNTIYF. Here the CDR3 DNA reads TGTGCCAGCAGTATGGGACAGGGCTCTGGAAACACCATATATTTT.

This clone was detected only a few times. The V gene is TRBV4-2, the J gene TRBJ2-7; D call uncertain. The germline V gene encodes CDR1 LGHNA and CDR2 YNFKEQ. This CDR3 comprises 15 residues. Trimming removed 1 base at V and 1 base at J, with 11 bases between. CDR3 protein: CASSQGRLQSYEQYF. CDR3 nucleotides: TGTGCCAGCAGCCAAGGACGGCTTCAATCCTACGAGCAGTACTTC.

The V gene is TRBV9, the J gene TRBJ2-7, with a possible D match to TRBD1 (5 bases). The length of the CDR3 is 13 residues. The germline CDR1 and CDR2 sequences are SGDLS and YYNGEE. With 0 bases removed from V and 6 bases from J, the gap between germline ends came to 10 bases. The chain's CDR3 is CASSVATQGEQYF. The CDR3 bases are TGTGCCAGCAGCGTAGCTACCCAGGGCGAGCAGTACTTC.